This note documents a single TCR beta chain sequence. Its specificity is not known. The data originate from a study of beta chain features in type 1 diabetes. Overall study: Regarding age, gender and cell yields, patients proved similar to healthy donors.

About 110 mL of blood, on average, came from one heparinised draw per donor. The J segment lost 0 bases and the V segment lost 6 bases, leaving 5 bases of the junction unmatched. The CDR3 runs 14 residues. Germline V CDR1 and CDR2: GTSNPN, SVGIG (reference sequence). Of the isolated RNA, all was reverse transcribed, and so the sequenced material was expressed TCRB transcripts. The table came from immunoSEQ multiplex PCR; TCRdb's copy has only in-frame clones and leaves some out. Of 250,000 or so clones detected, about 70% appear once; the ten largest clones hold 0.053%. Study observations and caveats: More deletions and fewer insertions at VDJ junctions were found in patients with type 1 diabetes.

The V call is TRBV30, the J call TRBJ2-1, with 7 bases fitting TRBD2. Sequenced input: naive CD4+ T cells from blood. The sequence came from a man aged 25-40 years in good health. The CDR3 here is CACLAVSSYNEQFF. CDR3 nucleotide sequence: TGTGCCTGTCTAGCGGTGAGCTCCTACAATGAGCAGTTCTTC.